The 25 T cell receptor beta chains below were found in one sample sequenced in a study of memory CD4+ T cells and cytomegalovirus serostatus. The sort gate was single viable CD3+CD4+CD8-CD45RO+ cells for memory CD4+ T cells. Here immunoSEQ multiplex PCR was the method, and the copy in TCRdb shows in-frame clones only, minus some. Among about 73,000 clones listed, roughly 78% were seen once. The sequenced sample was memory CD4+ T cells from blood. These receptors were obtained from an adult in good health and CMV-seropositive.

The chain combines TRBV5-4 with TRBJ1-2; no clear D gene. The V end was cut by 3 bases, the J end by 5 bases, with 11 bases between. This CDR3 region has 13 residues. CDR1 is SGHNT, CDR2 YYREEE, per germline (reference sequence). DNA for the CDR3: TGTGCCAGCAGCTCCGACTCAATATATGGCTACACCTTC. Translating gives CASSSDSIYGYTF.

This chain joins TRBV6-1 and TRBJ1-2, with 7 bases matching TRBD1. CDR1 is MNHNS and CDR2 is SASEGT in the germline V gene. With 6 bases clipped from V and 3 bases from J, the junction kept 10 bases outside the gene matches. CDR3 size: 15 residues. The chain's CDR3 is CASRGMGRGDYGYTF. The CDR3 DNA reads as TGTGCCAGCAGAGGGATGGGCAGGGGGGACTATGGCTACACCTTC.

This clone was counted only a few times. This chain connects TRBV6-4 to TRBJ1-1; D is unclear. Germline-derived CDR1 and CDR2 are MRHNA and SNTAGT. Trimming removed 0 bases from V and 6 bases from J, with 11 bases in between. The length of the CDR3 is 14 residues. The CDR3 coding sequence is TGTGCCAGCAGTGACTCCTACCCCAGGTCTGAAGCTTTCTTT. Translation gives CASSDSYPRSEAFF.

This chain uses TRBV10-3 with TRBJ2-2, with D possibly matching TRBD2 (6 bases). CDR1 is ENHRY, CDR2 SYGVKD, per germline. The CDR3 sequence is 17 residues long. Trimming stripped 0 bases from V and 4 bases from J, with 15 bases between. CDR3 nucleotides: TGTGCCATCAGTGAGTCGGGCGGCACAGCGGGCACCGGGGAGCTGTTTTTT. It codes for CAISESGGTAGTGELFF.

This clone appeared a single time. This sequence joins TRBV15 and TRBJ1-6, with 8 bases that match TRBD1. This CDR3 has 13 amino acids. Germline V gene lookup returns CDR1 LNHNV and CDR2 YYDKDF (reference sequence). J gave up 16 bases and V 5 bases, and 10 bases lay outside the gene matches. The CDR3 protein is CATSARTGQPLHF. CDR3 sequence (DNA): TGTGCCACCAGCGCAAGGACAGGGCAACCACTCCACTTT.

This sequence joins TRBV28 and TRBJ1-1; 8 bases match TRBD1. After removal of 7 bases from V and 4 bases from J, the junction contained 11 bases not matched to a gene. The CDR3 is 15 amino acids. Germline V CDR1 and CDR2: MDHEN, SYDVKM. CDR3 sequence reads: CASKRTGMKGTEAFF. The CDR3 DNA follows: TGTGCCAGCAAAAGGACAGGGATGAAGGGCACTGAAGCTTTCTTT.

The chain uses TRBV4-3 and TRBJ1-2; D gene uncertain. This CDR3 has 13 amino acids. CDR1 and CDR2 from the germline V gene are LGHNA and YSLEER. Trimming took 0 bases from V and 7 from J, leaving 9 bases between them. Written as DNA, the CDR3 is TGCGCCAGCAGCCAAGATCTAGGGTCTGGCTACACCTTC. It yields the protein CASSQDLGSGYTF.

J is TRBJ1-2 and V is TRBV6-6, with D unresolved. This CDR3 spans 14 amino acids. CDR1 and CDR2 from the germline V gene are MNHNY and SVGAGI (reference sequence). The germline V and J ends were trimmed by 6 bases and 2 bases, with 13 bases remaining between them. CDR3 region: CASRSIEENYGYTF. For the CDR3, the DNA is TGTGCCAGCAGATCCATTGAGGAGAACTATGGCTACACCTTC.

CDR3 DNA sequence: TGTGCCAGCAGCATGAACACAGGGGGAGAGACCCAGTACTTC. It yields the protein CASSMNTGGETQYF. The rearrangement links TRBV2 to TRBJ2-5; 8 bases agree with TRBD1. CDR3 length: 14 amino acids. V lost 6 bases and J lost 4; bases outside the gene matches: 7. Germline-derived CDR1 and CDR2 are SNHLY and FYNNEI.

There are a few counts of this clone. CDR3 protein: CASSLFPFEAGNTIYF. The CDR3 DNA follows: TGTGCCAGCAGCTTATTTCCTTTTGAAGCTGGAAACACCATATATTTT. The chain combines TRBV7-9 with TRBJ1-3; D remains ambiguous. Trimming stripped 2 bases from V and 2 bases from J, with 13 bases between. CDR1 is SEHNR, CDR2 FQNEAQ, per germline (reference sequence). This CDR3 contains 16 residues.

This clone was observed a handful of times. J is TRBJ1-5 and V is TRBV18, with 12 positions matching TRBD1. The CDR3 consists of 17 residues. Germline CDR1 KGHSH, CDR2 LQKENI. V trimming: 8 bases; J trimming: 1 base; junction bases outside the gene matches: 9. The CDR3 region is CASPWDRGPPSNQPQHF. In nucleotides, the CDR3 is TGTGCCAGCCCATGGGACAGGGGGCCCCCGAGCAATCAGCCCCAGCATTTT.

The CDR3 DNA reads TGCGCCAGCAGCTTAGACGGCGCTAGGGCTTCACCCCTCCACTTT. Translation: CASSLDGARASPLHF. The chain couples TRBV5-1 to TRBJ1-6, with D hard to call. V shed 2 bases and J shed 9 bases, with 15 bases lying between them. Germline CDR1 reads SGHRS; CDR2 reads YFSETQ. CDR3 length: 15 residues.

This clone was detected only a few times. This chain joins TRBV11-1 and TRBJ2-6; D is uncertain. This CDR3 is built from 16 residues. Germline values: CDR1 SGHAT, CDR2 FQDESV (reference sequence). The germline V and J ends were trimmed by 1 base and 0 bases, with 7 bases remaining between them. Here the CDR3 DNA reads TGTGCCAGCAGCTTAGGTGAACTCTCTGGGGCCAACGTCCTGACTTTC. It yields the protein CASSLGELSGANVLTF. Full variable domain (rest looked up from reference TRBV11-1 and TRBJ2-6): EAEVAQSPRYKITEKSQAVAFWCDPISGHATLYWYRQILGQGPELLVQFQDESVVDDSQLPKDRFSAERLKGVDSTLKIQPAELGDSAMYLCASSLGELSGANVLTFGAGSRLTVL.

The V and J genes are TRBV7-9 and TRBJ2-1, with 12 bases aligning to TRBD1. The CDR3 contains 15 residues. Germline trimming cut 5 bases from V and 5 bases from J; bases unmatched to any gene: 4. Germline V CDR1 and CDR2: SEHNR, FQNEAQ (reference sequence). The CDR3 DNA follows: TGTGCCAGCAGCCCTGGGACAGGGGGCCACAATGAGCAGTTCTTC. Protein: CASSPGTGGHNEQFF.

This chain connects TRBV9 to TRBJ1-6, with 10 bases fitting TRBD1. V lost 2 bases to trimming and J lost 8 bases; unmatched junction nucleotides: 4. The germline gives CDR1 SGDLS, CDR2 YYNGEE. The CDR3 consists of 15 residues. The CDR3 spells CASSVRDRGHSPLHF. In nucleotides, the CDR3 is TGTGCCAGCAGCGTCCGGGACAGGGGACATTCACCCCTCCACTTT.

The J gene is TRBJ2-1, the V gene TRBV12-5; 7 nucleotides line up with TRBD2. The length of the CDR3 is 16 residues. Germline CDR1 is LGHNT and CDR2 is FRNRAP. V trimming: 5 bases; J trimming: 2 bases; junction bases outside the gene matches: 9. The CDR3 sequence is CASGQRSGVAYNEQFF. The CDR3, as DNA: TGTGCTAGTGGTCAGAGAAGCGGGGTCGCCTACAATGAGCAGTTCTTC.

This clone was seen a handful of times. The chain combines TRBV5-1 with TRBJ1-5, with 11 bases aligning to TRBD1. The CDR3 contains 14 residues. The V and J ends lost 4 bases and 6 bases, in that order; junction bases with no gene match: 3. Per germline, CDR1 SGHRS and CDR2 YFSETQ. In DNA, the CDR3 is TGCGCCAGCAGCCAAGGGACAGGGGGTCAGCCCCAGCATTTT. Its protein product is CASSQGTGGQPQHF.

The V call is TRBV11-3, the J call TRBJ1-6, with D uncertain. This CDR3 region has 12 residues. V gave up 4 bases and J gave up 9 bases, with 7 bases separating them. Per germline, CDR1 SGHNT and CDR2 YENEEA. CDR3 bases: TGTGCCAGCAGCTCAAGGAGTTCACCCCTCCACTTT. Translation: CASSSRSSPLHF.

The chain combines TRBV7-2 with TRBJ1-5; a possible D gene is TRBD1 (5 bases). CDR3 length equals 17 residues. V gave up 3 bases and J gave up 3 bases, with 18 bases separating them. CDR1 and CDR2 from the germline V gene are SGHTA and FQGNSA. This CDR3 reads CASSLMGVGPSNQPQHF. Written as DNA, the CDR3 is TGTGCCAGCAGCTTGATGGGGGTAGGGCCATCCAATCAGCCCCAGCATTTT. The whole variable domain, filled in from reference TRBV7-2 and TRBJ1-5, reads GAGVSQSPSNKVTEKGKDVELRCDPISGHTALYWYRQSLGQGLEFLIYFQGNSAPDKSGLPSDRFSAERTGGSVSTLTIQRTQQEDSAVYLCASSLMGVGPSNQPQHFGDGTRLSIL.

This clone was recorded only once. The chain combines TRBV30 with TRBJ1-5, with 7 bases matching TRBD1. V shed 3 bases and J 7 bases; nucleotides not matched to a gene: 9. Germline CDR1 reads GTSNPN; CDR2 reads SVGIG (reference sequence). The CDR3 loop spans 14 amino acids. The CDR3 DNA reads TGTGCCTGGAGCCCCACAGGGGCCCGGCAGCCCCAGCATTTT. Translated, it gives CAWSPTGARQPQHF.

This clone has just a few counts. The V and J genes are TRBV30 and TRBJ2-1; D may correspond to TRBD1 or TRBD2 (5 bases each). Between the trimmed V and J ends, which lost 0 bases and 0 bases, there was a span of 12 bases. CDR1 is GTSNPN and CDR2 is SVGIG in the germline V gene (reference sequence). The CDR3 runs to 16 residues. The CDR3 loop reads CAWSVRGLSSYNEQFF. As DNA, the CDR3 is TGTGCCTGGAGTGTACGGGGCCTGAGCTCCTACAATGAGCAGTTCTTC.

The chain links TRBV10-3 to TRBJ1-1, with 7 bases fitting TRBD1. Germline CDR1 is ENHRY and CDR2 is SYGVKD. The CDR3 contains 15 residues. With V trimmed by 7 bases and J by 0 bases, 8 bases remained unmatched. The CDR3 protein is CAITKTGPMNTEAFF. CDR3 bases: TGTGCCATCACCAAGACAGGGCCAATGAACACTGAAGCTTTCTTT.

CDR3 in amino acids: CASSYSMEGGNTIYF. The CDR3 DNA is TGTGCCAGCAGTTACTCTATGGAGGGGGGAAACACCATATATTTT. V and J are TRBV6-6 and TRBJ1-3, with a tentative D call TRBD1 (5 bases). The V end was cut by 0 bases, the J end by 4 bases, with 10 bases between. Germline CDR1 MNHNY, CDR2 SVGAGI (reference sequence). This CDR3 is built from 15 residues.

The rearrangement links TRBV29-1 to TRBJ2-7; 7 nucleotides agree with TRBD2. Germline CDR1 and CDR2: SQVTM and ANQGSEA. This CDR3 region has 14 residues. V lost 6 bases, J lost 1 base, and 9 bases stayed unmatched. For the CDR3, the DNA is TGCAGCGTGAAAAGCGGGGTGGCATCCTACGAGCAGTACTTC. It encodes CSVKSGVASYEQYF.

CDR3 loop: CATQNQGMNTEAFF. CDR3 coding DNA: TGTGCCACCCAGAACCAGGGCATGAACACTGAAGCTTTCTTT. The chain carries TRBV2 and TRBJ1-1; perhaps TRBD1 as D (5 bases). V lost 10 bases and J 0 bases, leaving 15 bases between the germline ends. The CDR3 runs to 14 residues. Per the germline V gene, CDR1 is SNHLY and CDR2 is FYNNEI.